The entry below gives a single T cell receptor beta chain sequence along with its context. Clones were read by immunoSEQ multiplex PCR, and TCRdb kept only the in-frame ones, dropping some. The sample has over 100,000 clones; around 93% are singletons. This CDR3 region has 14 residues. CDR1 and CDR2 (germline): MNHEY, SVGAGI. Trimming left V 4 bases short and J 3 bases short, with 12 bases between. Time point noted: peripheral blood 6 weeks after treatment start. This entry comes from a study of PD-L1 blockade in urothelial cancer. This sequence joins TRBV6-5 and TRBJ1-2; TRBD1 is a possible D gene (6 bases). The TCR was taken from a man in his sixties with urothelial cancer. Here the sequenced sample was PBMCs, taken around atezolizumab (anti-PD-L1) treatment. CDR3 protein: CASSFLQGDYGYTF. The DNA of the CDR3 is TGTGCCAGCAGTTTTCTACAGGGAGACTATGGCTACACCTTC.